This is a list of T cell receptor beta chains from one sample in a study of cytomegalovirus exposure and HLA in healthy donors. Method: immunoSEQ multiplex PCR; TCRdb's copy keeps in-frame clones and lacks some. The table has 100,000 to 150,000 clones, over 70% seen once. The source material was PBMCs. The origin of the receptors is a woman aged 18-29 years in good health and CMV-seronegative. Each CDR3 is given with its conserved first and last residue.

V,CDR3
TRBV27,CASRHRVESDGYTF
TRBV30,CAWSPGGQGSYNEQFF
TRBV6-1,CASQDPGQGYGYTF
TRBV30,CAWSLGQAPSTQHF
TRBV5-4,CASSRRGIVVARETQYF
TRBV10-3,CAISESGSARGYTF
TRBV19,CASSTRQTPETQYF
TRBV30,CAWSNQGNEQFF
TRBV19,CASSTSDRDGYTF
TRBV10-1,CASSESDGGDEQFF
TRBV2,CASSGRDGSYEQYF
TRBV5-8,CASSLTRDSSGANVLTF
TRBV30,CAWTPGDTGNTIYF
TRBV6-1,CASSANRGDRREYSNQPQHF
TRBV30,CAWTPGSKTEAFF
TRBV29-1,CSVESPKGQGGTEAFF
TRBV7-9,CASSPGYGELFF
TRBV30,CAWSKWEGQAYEQYF
TRBV10-1,CASSGAGTEAFF
TRBV6-6,CASSYALSRETQYF
TRBV6-5,CASSSGRAEVGELFF
TRBV15,CATSRGAQPQHF
TRBV5-4,CASNLGSGISTDTQYF
TRBV18,CASSPRGQMSSGNTIYF
TRBV29-1,CSVETGRSSGNTIYF
TRBV6-5,CASTTGNTEAFF
TRBV5-1,CASRRVQGYYNEQFF
TRBV30,CAWSVGAVNEQFF
TRBV6-5,CATGEPPLYEQYF
TRBV11-2,CASSGVEGAFVYGYTF
TRBV4-1,CASSQESVVGELFF
TRBV30,CAWSTFEGTDTQYF
TRBV19,CASSIVLPGLAGQNEQFF
TRBV5-4,CASSFPQRSREEQFF
TRBV20-1,CSARSFYEQYF
TRBV5-4,CASSLPGQGAHGELFF
TRBV4-1,CASSPLDTQGETQYF
TRBV6-1,CASLGGLLAYEQYF
TRBV30,CAWSEGLAYNEQFF
TRBV5-6,CASSSPPGGEYF
TRBV5-6,CASSRTGAGNQPQHF
TRBV18,CASSQQNTEAFF
TRBV6-4,CASSELPGGETQYF
TRBV2,CASRASGSPNGGELFF
TRBV30,CAWSVSGSYEQYF
TRBV5-6,CASKRLGQDSNQPQHF
TRBV2,CASGRASGANVLTF
TRBV19,CASSTDYRGDTQYF
TRBV6-1,CASSDYRGTAYEQYF
TRBV4-2,CASSPRTSAQETQYF
TRBV30,CAWSVQGGTGVAFF
TRBV6-5,CASSTGGTAHEQYF
TRBV27,CASSLFSESPILAGHVAKNIQYF
TRBV18,CASSSDSGNTIYF
TRBV29-1,CSVGQGAREKLFF
TRBV19,CASNGREGGREQYF
TRBV5-6,CASSLGQGTGELFF